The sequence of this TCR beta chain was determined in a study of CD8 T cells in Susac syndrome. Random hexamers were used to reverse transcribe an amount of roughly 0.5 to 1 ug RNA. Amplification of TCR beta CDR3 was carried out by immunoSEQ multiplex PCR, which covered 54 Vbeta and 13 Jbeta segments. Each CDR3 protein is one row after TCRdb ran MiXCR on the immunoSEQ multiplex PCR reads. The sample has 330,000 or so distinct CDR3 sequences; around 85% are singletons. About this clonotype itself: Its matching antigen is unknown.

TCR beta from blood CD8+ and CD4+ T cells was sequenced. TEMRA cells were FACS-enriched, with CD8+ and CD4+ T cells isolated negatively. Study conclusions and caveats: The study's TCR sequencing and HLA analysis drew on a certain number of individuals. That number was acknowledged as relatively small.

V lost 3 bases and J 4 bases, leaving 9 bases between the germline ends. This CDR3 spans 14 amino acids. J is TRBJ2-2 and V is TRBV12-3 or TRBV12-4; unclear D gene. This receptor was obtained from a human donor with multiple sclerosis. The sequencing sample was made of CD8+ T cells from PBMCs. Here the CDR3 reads CASSFGFITGELFF. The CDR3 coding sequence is TGTGCCAGCAGTTTTGGGTTCATCACCGGGGAGCTGTTTTTT.